This entry lists 10 T cell receptor beta chains sequenced from one sample in a study of T-cell reconstitution after alpha-beta-depleted transplantation in children. Unique molecular identifiers were built into the TCRbeta library. One entry per CDR3 protein, called by TCRdb with MiXCR from the PCR reads. The sample lists about 870,000 distinct CDR3 sequences; approximately 15% were seen once. Sequencing was performed on PBMCs, mostly from graft donor cells, taken 360 days after TCRalphabeta/CD19-depleted stem cell transplant. These receptors all come from a male patient under 18 who had a stem cell transplant for acute lymphoblastic leukemia, so the T cells may come from the graft donor.

The table lists this clonotype with a few counts. This chain connects TRBV11-2 to TRBJ2-7, with 8 bases identical to TRBD2. The CDR3 is made up of 12 amino acids. Germline values: CDR1 SGHAT, CDR2 FQNNGV. V lost 6 bases, J lost 7 bases, and 5 bases stayed unmatched. CDR3 amino acids: CASSFSGAEQYF. In DNA form, the CDR3 reads TGTGCCAGCAGTTTTAGCGGGGCTGAGCAGTACTTC. The entire variable domain, with the rest obtained from reference TRBV11-2 and TRBJ2-7, is as follows: EAGVAQSPRYKIIEKRQSVAFWCNPISGHATLYWYQQILGQGPKLLIQFQNNGVVDDSQLPKDRFSAERLKGVDSTLKIQPAKLEDSAVYLCASSFSGAEQYFGPGTRLTVT.

This sequence joins TRBV4-1 and TRBJ2-5; 13 nucleotides agree with TRBD2. The V gene's germline CDR1 is MGHRA and CDR2 YSYEKL. V dropped 0 bases and J dropped 6; count of bases not matched to a gene: 7. The CDR3 extends over 17 amino acids. For the CDR3, the DNA is TGCGCCAGCAGCCAAGATTTCGGGACTAGCGGGATGAAGACCCAGTACTTC. Translating it yields CASSQDFGTSGMKTQYF.

This clonotype has just one count. The chain is built from TRBV27 and TRBJ2-4; TRBD2 aligns across 9 bases. This CDR3 has 16 amino acids. V shed 3 bases, J shed 3 bases, and the junction held 6 bases outside the gene matches. Germline V gives CDR1 MNHEY, CDR2 SMNVEV (reference sequence). CDR3 protein: CASSFGTSSLKNIQYF. For the CDR3, the DNA is TGTGCCAGCAGTTTTGGGACTAGCAGCCTCAAAAACATTCAGTACTTC.

This clonotype was found a few times. CDR3 bases: TGTGCCAGCAGCCCATTGCAGGTTCGGACTTACGAGCAGTACTTC. It codes for CASSPLQVRTYEQYF. The V and J genes are TRBV11-2 and TRBJ2-7; the D gene is possibly TRBD2 (5 bases). V was cut by 5 bases and J by 4 bases, with 18 bases left in between. The CDR3 has 15 residues. Germline V gene sequence: CDR1 SGHAT, CDR2 FQNNGV.

This clonotype was counted between two and nine times. This chain links TRBV7-9 with TRBJ2-3, with 9 positions matching TRBD2. CDR1 is SEHNR, CDR2 FQNEAQ, per germline (reference sequence). The V gene end was trimmed by 6 bases and the J gene end by 0 bases; junction bases not matched to a gene: 10. CDR3 length equals 17 residues. Written as DNA, the CDR3 is TGTGCCAGCAGTCGCCTGACTAGCGGTCCTAGCACAGATACGCAGTATTTT. Its protein is CASSRLTSGPSTDTQYF.

The chain links TRBV2 to TRBJ2-2; 12 bases fit TRBD2. The CDR3 covers 17 residues. Germline CDR1 is SNHLY and CDR2 is FYNNEI. V was pared by 6 bases and J by 5 bases, with 10 bases of the junction left unmatched. For the CDR3, the DNA is TGTGCCAGCAGGGACCGACTAGCGGGAGAACAAACCGGGGAGCTGTTTTTT. Encoded protein: CASRDRLAGEQTGELFF.

The rearrangement links TRBV9 to TRBJ2-7; 9 nucleotides line up with TRBD1. The germline V gene encodes CDR1 SGDLS and CDR2 YYNGEE. The CDR3 covers 14 residues. V lost 4 bases and J lost 5; bases outside the gene matches: 7. DNA of the CDR3: TGTGCCAGCAGCTTACAGGGGGCATGGGACGAGCAGTACTTC. Its translation: CASSLQGAWDEQYF. The complete variable domain, with remaining parts taken from reference TRBV9 and TRBJ2-7, reads DSGVTQTPKHLITATGQRVTLRCSPRSGDLSVYWYQQSLDQGLQFLIQYYNGEERAKGNILERFSAQQFPDLHSELNLSSLELGDSALYFCASSLQGAWDEQYFGPGTRLTVT.

The gene calls are TRBV11-3 and TRBJ1-1; the D gene is possibly TRBD1 (5 bases). The CDR3 has 14 amino acids. Trimming took 5 bases from V and 4 from J, leaving 14 bases between them. Germline CDR1 SGHNT, CDR2 YENEEA. In DNA, the CDR3 is TGTGCCAGCAGCCTCTCTGGGGGTACCACTGAAGCTTTCTTT. This codes for CASSLSGGTTEAFF.

There are many counts of this clonotype. The chain uses TRBV12-3 or TRBV12-4 and TRBJ2-7; either TRBD1 or TRBD2 may supply D (5 bases each). The CDR3 totals 13 residues. V lost 4 bases to trimming and J lost 3 bases, with 10 bases between them. This CDR3 is CASSWDRDYEQYF. In DNA form, the CDR3 reads TGTGCCAGCAGTTGGGACCGGGACTACGAGCAGTACTTC.

V is TRBV3-1 and J is TRBJ2-1, with D possibly matching TRBD1 (6 bases). From germline, CDR1 is LGHDT and CDR2 YNNKEL (reference sequence). The CDR3 spans 19 residues. Trimming took 0 bases from V and 6 from J, leaving 24 bases between them. CDR3 region: CASSQDPPLGGWGFNEQFF. CDR3 in DNA: TGTGCCAGCAGCCAAGATCCCCCTCTAGGGGGATGGGGCTTCAATGAGCAGTTCTTC.